This T cell receptor (beta chain) originates from a study of shared T cell receptors in the human thymus. The V gene end was trimmed by 1 base and the J gene end by 5 bases; junction bases not matched to a gene: 13. The CDR3 sequence is 17 residues long. In germline, CDR1 is SGHRS, CDR2 YFSETQ. TCRdb keeps only in-frame clones here, not all; method: immunoSEQ multiplex PCR. The sample has about 660,000 clones, approximately 87% seen once. This same sample was also taken into another study, of human thymus T cells. That paper adds: In thymic and blood repertoires alike, V and J usage looked biased. Thymic repertoires from unrelated individuals overlapped highly, related research reported.

The TCR was taken from a boy under two years old with a congenital heart defect. This chain uses TRBV5-1 with TRBJ2-5; TRBD2 agrees at 8 bases. The sample was thymocytes. The CDR3 nucleotides are TGCGCCAGCAGCTTGCCCCTTACTAGCGGCCCCGGGGAGACCCAGTACTTC. The encoded protein is CASSLPLTSGPGETQYF.